This is a list of T cell receptor beta chains from one sample in a study of T cell responses to AZD1222 COVID-19 vaccine. Here immunoSEQ multiplex PCR was the method, and the copy in TCRdb shows in-frame clones only, minus some. Of around 160,000 clones listed, under 95% were seen once; the top ten hold 2.8%. Sequencing used peripheral blood, obtained on day 0 of MenACWY control vaccination. All receptors derive from an adult in good health. Both conserved end residues are part of each CDR3. The order of the fields is V gene, J gene, D gene, clone size, CDR3 protein, CDR3 DNA. A D gene is named only where the DNA matches it firmly. The listing skips clone size in some rows; elsewhere it reads once, few, many or a size class.

TRBV11-3	TRBJ1-1	-	-	CASSLGGLARDEAFF	TGTGCCAGCAGCTTAGGTGGGTTGGCAAGAGATGAAGCTTTCTTT
TRBV5-4	TRBJ1-3	-	-	CASSLGTPSGNTIYF	TGTGCCAGCAGCTTGGGCACACCCTCTGGAAACACCATATATTTT
TRBV6-1	TRBJ2-2	-	-	CASSERSEGTGELFF	TGTGCCAGCAGTGAAAGAAGCGAAGGCACCGGGGAGCTGTTTTTT
TRBV11-2	TRBJ1-2	-	once	CASSPIIGGDGYTF	TGTGCCAGCAGCCCAATTATAGGTGGGGACGGCTACACCTTC
TRBV14	TRBJ2-3	-	-	CASSQAGGPVSRQYF	TGTGCCAGCAGCCAAGCGGGGGGCCCGGTTTCGAGGCAGTATTTT
TRBV7-9	TRBJ1-4	TRBD1	-	CASSSTGGEKLFF	TGTGCCAGCAGCTCGACAGGGGGTGAAAAACTGTTTTTT
TRBV12-5	TRBJ2-1	-	few	CASGLIVSGNYNEQFF	TGTGCTAGTGGTTTGATCGTCTCCGGGAACTACAATGAGCAGTTCTTC
TRBV7-9	TRBJ2-1	-	-	CASSPTPHNEQFF	TGTGCCAGCAGCCCAACCCCTCACAATGAGCAGTTCTTC
TRBV5-4	TRBJ1-2	TRBD1	-	CASSLAQQGVWGYTF	TGTGCCAGCAGCTTGGCCCAACAGGGGGTTTGGGGCTACACCTTC
TRBV2	TRBJ2-1	TRBD1	-	CASSARAGGGDEQFF	TGTGCCAGCAGTGCACGAGCAGGGGGCGGCGATGAGCAGTTCTTC
TRBV13	TRBJ1-3	TRBD1	-	CASSWGRLGTVSGNTIYF	TGTGCCAGCAGCTGGGGGAGGCTCGGGACAGTCTCTGGAAACACCATATATTTT
TRBV7-9	TRBJ2-5	TRBD2	-	CASSLGLAGGKETQYF	TGTGCCAGCAGCTTAGGACTAGCGGGGGGCAAAGAGACCCAGTACTTC
TRBV28	TRBJ1-5	-	once	CASSRGGYSNQPQHF	TGTGCCAGCAGCCGGGGCGGTTATAGCAATCAGCCCCAGCATTTT
TRBV18	TRBJ1-2	-	-	CASSPNPSGSGYTF	TGTGCCAGCTCACCAAACCCCTCGGGTTCTGGCTACACCTTC
TRBV24-1	TRBJ2-3	-	-	CATSGGTDTQYF	TGTGCCACCAGTGGAGGAACAGATACGCAGTATTTT
TRBV9	TRBJ1-1	-	-	CASSPRGRRLQNTEAFF	TGTGCCAGCAGCCCCAGGGGCAGAAGGTTGCAAAACACTGAAGCTTTCTTT
TRBV27	TRBJ2-1	-	once	CASSLSNPTNEQFF	TGTGCCAGCAGTTTATCGAACCCGACCAATGAGCAGTTCTTC
TRBV6-5	TRBJ2-7	-	-	CASSTGPPTYEQYF	TGTGCCAGCAGTACCGGACCCCCTACCTACGAGCAGTACTTC
TRBV10-3	TRBJ1-2	-	-	CAIGGTGQKIYDGYTF	TGTGCCATCGGGGGGACCGGACAGAAGATTTATGATGGCTACACCTTC
TRBV27	TRBJ2-3	TRBD2	-	CASSSPSGSGYTQYF	TGTGCCAGCAGTTCTCCTAGCGGGAGTGGATATACGCAGTATTTT
TRBV4-1	TRBJ2-2	-	-	CASSQEDRPTGELFF	TGCGCCAGCAGCCAAGAAGACAGGCCCACCGGGGAGCTGTTTTTT
TRBV11-3	TRBJ2-5	TRBD2	-	CASSPWGGEETQYF	TGTGCCAGCAGCCCGTGGGGGGGGGAAGAGACCCAGTACTTC
TRBV7-9	TRBJ2-1	TRBD1	-	CASRTGGAEQFF	TGTGCCAGCAGAACAGGGGGCGCTGAGCAGTTCTTC
TRBV2	TRBJ2-1	-	few	CASCLERRNEQFF	TGTGCCAGCTGCTTGGAGCGGCGTAATGAGCAGTTCTTC
TRBV4-1	TRBJ1-2	-	-	CASSLPGFLYGYTF	TGCGCCAGCAGCCTGCCAGGGTTTCTCTATGGCTACACCTTC
TRBV5-1	TRBJ2-1	TRBD2	once	CASSTPLRGGDEQFF	TGCGCCAGCAGCACCCCTCTCCGGGGGGGGGATGAGCAGTTCTTC
TRBV20-1	TRBJ1-5	TRBD1	-	CSASVDRDNQPQHF	TGCAGTGCTAGTGTGGACAGGGACAATCAGCCCCAGCATTTT
TRBV7-8	TRBJ1-1	TRBD1	-	CASSLVQDRDNTEAFF	TGTGCCAGCAGCTTAGTTCAGGACAGGGATAACACTGAAGCTTTCTTT
TRBV7-8	TRBJ1-4	-	-	CASSLSVGTNEKLFF	TGTGCCAGCAGCTTAAGCGTCGGAACTAATGAAAAACTGTTTTTT
TRBV2	TRBJ1-1	-	-	CASNRDRATEAFF	TGTGCCAGCAACAGGGATAGGGCCACTGAAGCTTTCTTT
TRBV4-2	TRBJ2-7	-	-	CASSQIGSRGEQYF	TGTGCCAGCAGCCAAATCGGGAGTAGAGGCGAGCAGTACTTC
TRBV4-2	TRBJ1-6	-	-	CASSQEVGTPNSPLHF	TGTGCCAGCAGCCAAGAGGTGGGGACGCCCAATTCACCCCTCCACTTT
TRBV6-2/TRBV6-3	TRBJ2-1	TRBD2	-	CASSVAGGIDEQFF	TGTGCCAGCAGCGTAGCGGGAGGTATCGATGAGCAGTTCTTC
TRBV19	TRBJ1-1	-	-	CASSGDTEAFF	TGTGCCAGTAGCGGTGACACTGAAGCTTTCTTT
TRBV5-1	TRBJ2-1	TRBD2	-	CASSLPSGMGNNEQFF	TGCGCCAGCAGCCTACCTAGCGGGATGGGGAACAATGAGCAGTTCTTC
TRBV20-1	TRBJ2-1	-	-	CSARRGNEQFF	TGCAGTGCTAGGAGAGGGAATGAGCAGTTCTTC
TRBV19	TRBJ1-5	-	-	CASSMYLGEGQPQHF	TGTGCCAGTAGTATGTACTTGGGCGAGGGTCAGCCCCAGCATTTT
TRBV7-9	TRBJ2-7	TRBD1	-	CASSLAIGQAYEQYF	TGTGCCAGCAGCTTAGCGATAGGACAGGCCTACGAGCAGTACTTC
TRBV2	TRBJ1-4	-	-	CASSETGRGDEKLFF	TGTGCCAGCAGTGAGACTGGCAGGGGAGATGAAAAACTGTTTTTT
TRBV27	TRBJ1-1	-	-	CASRETGNTEAFF	TGTGCCAGCAGAGAGACAGGGAACACTGAAGCTTTCTTT
TRBV7-3	TRBJ2-3	-	once	CASSQGAPPTDTQYF	TGTGCCAGCAGCCAAGGTGCCCCCCCCACAGATACGCAGTATTTT
TRBV24-1	TRBJ1-5	TRBD1	few	CATSDLGQDQPQHF	TGTGCCACCAGTGACTTGGGACAGGATCAGCCCCAGCATTTT
TRBV12-5	TRBJ1-2	-	-	CASGLSPGNYGYTF	TGTGCTAGTGGTTTGAGTCCGGGAAACTATGGCTACACCTTC
TRBV27	TRBJ2-7	-	-	CASIRTYEQYF	TGTGCCAGCATCCGAACCTACGAGCAGTACTTC
TRBV28	TRBJ2-1	-	-	CASSPQYNEQFF	TGTGCCAGCAGTCCACAGTACAATGAGCAGTTCTTC
TRBV5-5	TRBJ1-1	-	-	CASRLQMNTEAFF	TGTGCCAGCCGGCTCCAGATGAACACTGAAGCTTTCTTT
TRBV13	TRBJ2-7	-	-	CASSHERDGSYEQYF	TGTGCCAGCAGCCACGAACGGGACGGTTCCTACGAGCAGTACTTC
TRBV28	TRBJ1-5	-	-	CASTLTAYSNQPQHF	TGTGCCAGCACTTTGACGGCGTATAGCAATCAGCCCCAGCATTTT
TRBV3-1/TRBV3-2	TRBJ1-1	-	-	CASRQGGGGNTEAFF	TGTGCCAGCCGCCAAGGGGGTGGGGGGAACACTGAAGCTTTCTTT
TRBV5-1	TRBJ2-1	TRBD2	once	CASSFTSGNNEQFF	TGCGCCAGCAGCTTCACTAGCGGGAACAATGAGCAGTTCTTC
TRBV30	TRBJ1-2	-	-	CAWSVLTDRGPLGYGYTF	TGTGCCTGGAGTGTACTGACAGATCGGGGCCCCTTGGGCTATGGCTACACCTTC
TRBV7-7	TRBJ2-3	-	-	CASSLQGTDTQYF	TGTGCTAGCAGCCTACAGGGAACAGATACGCAGTATTTT
TRBV7-2	TRBJ1-6	-	few	CASSLLHNNSPLHF	TGTGCCAGCAGCTTATTGCACAATAATTCACCCCTCCACTTT
TRBV14	TRBJ1-2	-	-	CASSQDAGSGYTF	TGTGCCAGCAGCCAAGATGCGGGAAGTGGCTACACCTTC
TRBV6-5	TRBJ2-1	-	-	CASRPGQLGVNEQFF	TGTGCCAGCAGGCCAGGACAACTGGGGGTCAATGAGCAGTTCTTC
TRBV13	TRBJ1-5	-	-	CASSRREYGNQPQHF	TGTGCCAGCAGCCGCAGGGAATATGGAAATCAGCCCCAGCATTTT
TRBV18	TRBJ1-6	-	-	CASSPVGHVNSPLHF	TGTGCCAGCTCACCGGTGGGACATGTAAATTCACCCCTCCACTTT
TRBV6-5	TRBJ1-5	-	-	CASSLNRVGNQPQHF	TGTGCCAGCAGCCTGAACAGGGTAGGGAATCAGCCCCAGCATTTT